This is a list of T cell receptor beta chains from one sample in a study of vaccination and CD4 T cells after COVID-19. Using its own MiXCR run on the PCR reads, TCRdb lists one record per CDR3 protein. The sample lists 8,400 or so distinct CDR3 sequences; 60% to 80% were seen once. Their recognized antigens are unknown. The sample taken for sequencing was CD4+ T cells from blood, cultured in vitro. Receptors were obtained from a human donor who had recovered from COVID-19. The CDR3 runs from the conserved cysteine through the conserved F or W. D genes are given only for firm matches.

>TRBJ1-1|TRBV29-1|NA
TGCAGCGTTGAAGAGTCCATGGTGCAGGGGTGGAACACTGAAGCTTTCTTT
CSVEESMVQGWNTEAFF
>TRBJ1-1|TRBV27|NA
TGTGCCAGCAGTTTTGAGGGGGGTATCGCTGAAGCTTTCTTT
CASSFEGGIAEAFF
>TRBJ1-5|TRBV27|NA
TGTGCCAGCAGTTTAGTTAGCAATCAGCCCCAGCATTTT
CASSLVSNQPQHF
>TRBJ1-2|TRBV20-1|NA
TGCAGTGCTGATCCAGGGACTAACTATGGCTACACCTTC
CSADPGTNYGYTF
>TRBJ2-5|TRBV6-1|NA
TGTGCCAGCAGTGAAGCAGGGGCAGGGAGAGAGACCCAGTACTTC
CASSEAGAGRETQYF
>TRBJ1-5|TRBV24-1|NA
TGTACCACGGGGGGTGGTCCCCAGCCCCAGCATTTT
CTTGGGPQPQHF
>TRBJ1-1|TRBV20-1|NA
TGCAGTGCTAGAGATCTGAGACAGTTGAACACTGAAGCTTTCTTT
CSARDLRQLNTEAFF
>TRBJ1-2|TRBV6-1|NA
TGTGCCAGCAGGAGGGGCGACTATGGCTACACCTTC
CASRRGDYGYTF
>TRBJ2-5|TRBV7-9|NA
TGTGCCAGCAGCTTAAATAAGGCGGCTGTACAAGAGACCCAGTACTTC
CASSLNKAAVQETQYF
>TRBJ1-2|TRBV4-1|TRBD1
TGCGCCAGCAGCCCCGACAGGGGGCAGAACTATGGCTACACCTTC
CASSPDRGQNYGYTF
>TRBJ1-1|TRBV7-2|NA
TGTGCCAGCAGCTGGAAAGTCAACACTGAAGCTTTCTTT
CASSWKVNTEAFF
>TRBJ2-3|TRBV25-1|TRBD2
TGTGCCAGCAGTTCCCTAACTAGCGGGAGGTGGACAGATACGCAGTATTTT
CASSSLTSGRWTDTQYF
>TRBJ2-3|TRBV11-2|TRBD2
TGTGCCAGCAGCTTAAGCGGGGGGGCCCCCAGTACGCAGTATTTT
CASSLSGGAPSTQYF
>TRBJ2-7|TRBV20-1|NA
TGCAGTGCTAGAGAGGGAGGAAGAAATGAGCAGTACTTC
CSAREGGRNEQYF
>TRBJ2-3|TRBV2|TRBD2
TGTGCCAGCAGTGAAGTGACTAGCGGACGCACAGATACGCAGTATTTT
CASSEVTSGRTDTQYF
>TRBJ2-7|TRBV28|NA
TGTGCCAGCAGTCACGGAGGGCCGGAGGAGCAGTACTTC
CASSHGGPEEQYF